This TCR beta chain was sequenced during a study of tumor and adjacent non-tumor tissue in lung cancer. Study details: Samples averaged approximately 4.2 million productive TCRbeta reads each.

This sample's RNA came from whole unsorted tissue. The normal lung tissue was taken more than 3 cm from the tumor edge. A word on this clonotype: No conserved phenylalanine or tryptophan ends this CDR3, so it is likely a read error.

This CDR3 is built from 15 residues. V lost 3 bases, J lost 5 bases, and 9 bases stayed unmatched. Germline-derived CDR1 and CDR2 are WNHNN and SYGVQD (reference sequence). Three rounds of nested PCR, following a modified ARM-PCR protocol, produced the TCRbeta library. TCRdb passed the multiplex PCR reads through MiXCR, listing each CDR3 protein once. The data contain about 86,000 distinct CDR3 sequences, 75% to 85% of them singletons. The V call is TRBV10-1, the J call TRBJ2-7, with 8 bases fitting TRBD1. This TCR was recovered from a woman in her forties or fifties with non-small cell lung cancer. The sequenced sample was distant non-tumor lung tissue. For the CDR3, the DNA is TGCGCCAGCAGTGATAACCGGGACAGGACCAACGAGCAGTACTAC. Translated, it gives CASSDNRDRTNEQYY.